This T cell receptor beta chain was obtained from a study of radiation and T cells in renal cell carcinoma. Study-wide results and caveats: In blood, top tumor clones expanded by 2 weeks, shrinking by 4. No pretreatment tumor biopsies were available for baseline clonotypes.

This sample's time point: blood 4 weeks post-SBRT, at nephrectomy. Treatment indicated: 15 Gy SBRT to primary tumor, nephrectomy 4 weeks later. Blood was sampled at baseline, 2 weeks and 4 weeks after SBRT. This renal cell carcinoma was of the clear cell type. Assay: immunoSEQ multiplex PCR; the TCRdb copy retains only in-frame clones and omits some. This table holds about 64,000 clones, 60% to 85% found once. As for this clone: What it binds is unknown. In the same sample, other DNA sequences code for this CDR3.

The CDR3 loop spans 14 amino acids. Germline CDR1 SGHTA, CDR2 FQGNSA. V dropped 5 bases and J dropped 1 base, with 12 bases sitting between them. V and J are TRBV7-2 and TRBJ2-7, with a tentative D call TRBD1 (5 bases). This TCR derives from a man in his 60s with renal cell carcinoma. The sample was blood, taken from a patient whose treatment included radiotherapy and nephrectomy. In DNA form, the CDR3 reads TGTGCCAGCAGCCCGCTACAGGTATCCTACGAGCAGTACTTC. Translating it yields CASSPLQVSYEQYF.